Listed below are T cell receptor beta chains from one sample, sequenced in a study of CD8+ T cells in alopecia areata. Measured with immunoSEQ multiplex PCR; TCRdb has only the in-frame clones, and not every one. The sample records approximately 130,000 clones, roughly 57% being singletons. Here the sequenced sample was CD4+ T cells sorted from blood, taken at week 4, from a patient treated with tofacitinib. The receptors were gathered from a human donor with alopecia areata. The CDR3 runs from the conserved cysteine through the conserved F or W. The D gene is left open where the match is weak. Some rows have no size entry. The others give once, few or many, or a class for an expanded clone.

V	size	D	J	CDR3	DNA
TRBV28	-	-	TRBJ2-4	CASSDGGHGKNIQYF	TGTGCCAGCAGTGACGGGGGGCATGGCAAAAACATTCAGTACTTC
TRBV29-1	-	-	TRBJ2-5	CSVAVTEETQYF	TGCAGCGTCGCGGTAACAGAAGAGACCCAGTACTTC
TRBV29-1	-	-	TRBJ2-5	CSTEETQYF	TGCAGCACGGAGGAGACCCAGTACTTC
TRBV10-2	-	-	TRBJ2-3	CASSLLVSTDTQYF	TGCGCCAGCAGTCTGCTGGTGAGCACAGATACGCAGTATTTT
TRBV7-2	many	-	TRBJ1-3	CASSLAPAPGNTIYF	TGTGCCAGCAGCTTAGCCCCCGCCCCGGGAAACACCATATATTTT
TRBV18	few	TRBD1	TRBJ2-1	CASSPAGGSGEQFF	TGTGCCAGCTCACCTGCAGGGGGAAGTGGTGAGCAGTTCTTC
TRBV9	-	-	TRBJ2-5	CASSSRDAETQYF	TGTGCCAGCAGCTCAAGGGATGCGGAGACCCAGTACTTC
TRBV12-5	-	TRBD2	TRBJ2-3	CASGPGTSGSTDTQYF	TGTGCTAGTGGTCCGGGGACTAGCGGTAGCACAGATACGCAGTATTTT
TRBV10-3	few	-	TRBJ2-5	CAISKQTGTVVAQYF	TGTGCCATCAGCAAGCAGACCGGGACGGTCGTTGCCCAGTACTTC
TRBV5-5	-	-	TRBJ2-3	CASSVTGKEHRDTQYF	TGTGCCAGCAGCGTTACCGGGAAGGAACACAGAGATACGCAGTATTTT
TRBV19	-	TRBD2	TRBJ2-5	CASSSGLAAQETQYF	TGTGCCAGTAGCAGTGGACTAGCGGCACAAGAGACCCAGTACTTC
TRBV5-1	few	TRBD1	TRBJ2-7	CASSRGQGLDEQYF	TGCGCCAGCAGTAGGGGACAGGGGTTGGACGAGCAGTACTTC
TRBV5-6	few	-	TRBJ2-3	CASSPGQNTDTQYF	TGTGCCAGCAGCCCTGGACAGAACACAGATACGCAGTATTTT
TRBV15	once	-	TRBJ2-5	CATSRTETQYF	TGTGCCACCAGCAGGACAGAGACCCAGTACTTC
TRBV29-1	few	-	TRBJ1-2	CSVESYGYTF	TGCAGCGTTGAATCTTATGGCTACACCTTC
TRBV11-3	few	TRBD2	TRBJ2-3	CASSLGLDSDTQYF	TGTGCCAGCAGCCTCGGACTAGACTCCGATACGCAGTATTTT
TRBV30	-	-	TRBJ1-1	CAWSVSLRGEAFF	TGTGCCTGGAGTGTATCTCTTCGGGGGGAAGCTTTCTTT
TRBV29-1	-	-	TRBJ2-3	CSVDSPGGTDTQYF	TGCAGCGTTGACAGTCCAGGAGGCACAGATACGCAGTATTTT
TRBV5-1	-	-	TRBJ1-1	CASSLDRNTEAFF	TGCGCCAGCAGCCTGGACAGGAACACTGAAGCTTTCTTT
TRBV29-1	few	TRBD2	TRBJ2-1	CSVGGGNAVSQEQFF	TGCAGCGTGGGGGGGGGAAACGCTGTATCCCAAGAGCAGTTCTTC
TRBV13	few	-	TRBJ1-4	CASSLGDKATNEKLFF	TGTGCCAGCAGCTTAGGGGACAAGGCAACTAATGAAAAACTGTTTTTT
TRBV7-9	-	-	TRBJ1-2	CASSLVRRGDYGYTF	TGTGCCAGCAGCTTAGTTCGGAGGGGGGACTATGGCTACACCTTC
TRBV5-6	-	-	TRBJ2-7	CASSGTKYSYEQYF	TGTGCCAGCAGCGGAACCAAATACTCCTACGAGCAGTACTTC
TRBV7-9	few	TRBD2	TRBJ2-1	CASSARLAGTHNEQFF	TGTGCCAGCAGCGCCCGACTAGCGGGGACCCACAATGAGCAGTTCTTC
TRBV6-6	once	-	TRBJ1-2	CASSQQDNYGYTF	TGTGCCAGCAGTCAACAGGATAACTATGGCTACACCTTC
TRBV25-1	-	-	TRBJ1-6	CASSMDGNSPLHF	TGTGCCAGTTCCATGGACGGTAATTCACCCCTCCACTTT
TRBV30	-	-	TRBJ1-1	CAWRGRNTEAFF	TGTGCCTGGAGGGGCAGGAACACTGAAGCTTTCTTT